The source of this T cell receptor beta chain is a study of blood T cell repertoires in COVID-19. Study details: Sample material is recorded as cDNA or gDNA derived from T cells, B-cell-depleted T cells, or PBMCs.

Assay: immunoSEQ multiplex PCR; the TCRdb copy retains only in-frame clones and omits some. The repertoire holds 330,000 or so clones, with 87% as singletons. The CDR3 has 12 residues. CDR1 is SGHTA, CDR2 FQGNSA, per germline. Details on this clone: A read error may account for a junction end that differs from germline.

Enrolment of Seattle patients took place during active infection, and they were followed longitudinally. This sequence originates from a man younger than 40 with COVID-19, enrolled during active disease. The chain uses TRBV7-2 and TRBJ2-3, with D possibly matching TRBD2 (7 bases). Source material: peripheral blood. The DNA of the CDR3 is TGTGCCAGCAGCCTAGTGGCGGGGGCGCTTAATTTT. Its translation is CASSLVAGALNF.